Listed below are T cell receptor beta chains from one sample, sequenced in a study of T cells in Graves' hyperthyroidism and ophthalmopathy. TCRdb passed the multiplex PCR reads through MiXCR, listing each CDR3 protein once. Of 250,000 or so distinct CDR3 sequences detected, roughly 15% appear once; the ten largest clones hold about 30%. The sample taken for sequencing was blood. The source of these receptors is a woman in her forties or fifties with Graves' hyperthyroidism that later progressed to Graves' ophthalmopathy. Both conserved end residues are part of each CDR3. D genes are given only for firm matches. For some rows the clone size is stated as once, few or many, or as a class when expanded; others skip it.

CDR3 protein: CASPRTSGPYNEQFF
CDR3 DNA: TGTGCCAGCCCCCGGACTAGCGGACCCTACAATGAGCAGTTCTTC
D gene: TRBD2
V gene: TRBV2
J gene: TRBJ2-1
clone size: many

CDR3 protein: CAIAPGFSYEQYF
CDR3 DNA: TGTGCCATTGCCCCCGGGTTCTCCTACGAGCAGTACTTC
D gene: -
V gene: TRBV10-3
J gene: TRBJ2-7
clone size: many

CDR3 protein: CASSDSLRGELFF
CDR3 DNA: TGTGCCAGCAGCGATTCACTAAGGGGGGAGCTGTTTTTT
D gene: -
V gene: TRBV9
J gene: TRBJ2-2
clone size: few

CDR3 protein: CASSLASSGSSWTGELFF
CDR3 DNA: TGCGCCAGCAGCTTGGCGAGTAGCGGGAGTAGCTGGACCGGGGAGCTGTTTTTT
D gene: TRBD2
V gene: TRBV5-1
J gene: TRBJ2-2
clone size: -

CDR3 protein: CASRARQGAYEQYF
CDR3 DNA: TGTGCCAGCAGGGCGCGACAGGGGGCCTACGAGCAGTACTTC
D gene: TRBD1
V gene: TRBV28
J gene: TRBJ2-7
clone size: many

CDR3 protein: CSARDLRPRLAGNNEQFF
CDR3 DNA: TGCAGTGCTAGAGATCTCCGCCCCCGACTAGCGGGTAACAATGAGCAGTTCTTC
D gene: TRBD2
V gene: TRBV20-1
J gene: TRBJ2-1
clone size: many

CDR3 protein: CAGTSGGGVNTEAFF
CDR3 DNA: TGTGCCGGCACCTCAGGCGGGGGAGTGAACACTGAAGCTTTCTTT
D gene: -
V gene: TRBV6-1
J gene: TRBJ1-1
clone size: -

CDR3 protein: CASVLGLGTSGPYEQYF
CDR3 DNA: TGTGCCAGCGTTTTAGGATTAGGGACTAGCGGTCCCTACGAGCAGTACTTC
D gene: TRBD2
V gene: TRBV6-2/TRBV6-3
J gene: TRBJ2-7
clone size: many

CDR3 protein: CASSSADTQGLSGANVLTF
CDR3 DNA: TGTGCCAGCAGTTCGGCAGACACCCAGGGCCTCTCTGGGGCCAACGTCCTGACTTTC
D gene: -
V gene: TRBV6-5
J gene: TRBJ2-6
clone size: few

CDR3 protein: CASPPRGNPDTQYF
CDR3 DNA: TGTGCCAGCCCCCCCCGCGGGAACCCAGATACGCAGTATTTT
D gene: -
V gene: TRBV2
J gene: TRBJ2-3
clone size: many

CDR3 protein: CASSSGGRRGQPQHF
CDR3 DNA: TGTGCCAGCAGTTCAGGGGGCCGCAGGGGGCAGCCCCAGCATTTT
D gene: TRBD1
V gene: TRBV6-1
J gene: TRBJ1-5
clone size: few

CDR3 protein: CSARDGQGSQPQHF
CDR3 DNA: TGCAGTGCTAGAGATGGACAGGGTAGTCAGCCCCAGCATTTT
D gene: TRBD1
V gene: TRBV20-1
J gene: TRBJ1-5
clone size: many

CDR3 protein: CAISVGASVSYEQYF
CDR3 DNA: TGTGCCATCAGTGTCGGGGCTAGCGTATCCTACGAGCAGTACTTC
D gene: -
V gene: TRBV10-3
J gene: TRBJ2-7
clone size: many

CDR3 protein: CASSRDRGAEAFF
CDR3 DNA: TGTGCCAGCAGTAGGGACAGGGGGGCTGAAGCTTTCTTT
D gene: TRBD1
V gene: TRBV6-1
J gene: TRBJ1-1
clone size: -

CDR3 protein: CASYSLPGQVLTYSGSADTQYF
CDR3 DNA: TGTGCCAGCTATAGTCTCCCCGGGCAGGTCTTAACTTACAGCGGGAGTGCAGATACGCAGTATTTT
D gene: TRBD2
V gene: TRBV6-1
J gene: TRBJ2-3
clone size: many

CDR3 protein: CASSVGASGSTDTQYF
CDR3 DNA: TGTGCCAGCAGCGTAGGGGCTAGCGGGAGCACAGATACGCAGTATTTT
D gene: TRBD2
V gene: TRBV9
J gene: TRBJ2-3
clone size: few

CDR3 protein: CASGTGKYSPLHF
CDR3 DNA: TGTGCCAGCGGGACAGGGAAGTATTCACCCCTCCACTTT
D gene: TRBD1
V gene: TRBV9
J gene: TRBJ1-6
clone size: few

CDR3 protein: CAWSVHSYNEQFF
CDR3 DNA: TGTGCCTGGAGTGTTCACTCCTACAATGAGCAGTTCTTC
D gene: -
V gene: TRBV30
J gene: TRBJ2-1
clone size: many

CDR3 protein: CASKASGDRDYEQYF
CDR3 DNA: TGTGCCAGCAAAGCATCCGGGGACAGGGACTACGAGCAGTACTTC
D gene: TRBD1
V gene: TRBV6-1
J gene: TRBJ2-7
clone size: few

CDR3 protein: CASSLEWPRAVQFF
CDR3 DNA: TGCGCCAGCAGCTTGGAGTGGCCCCGGGCGGTGCAGTTCTTC
D gene: -
V gene: TRBV5-1
J gene: TRBJ2-1
clone size: -

CDR3 protein: CASSEEAGNEQYF
CDR3 DNA: TGTGCCAGCAGTGAAGAGGCAGGGAACGAGCAGTACTTC
D gene: -
V gene: TRBV2
J gene: TRBJ2-7
clone size: many

CDR3 protein: CASSPRGSGRETQYF
CDR3 DNA: TGTGCCAGCAGCCCTAGGGGCAGCGGGAGAGAGACCCAGTACTTC
D gene: TRBD2
V gene: TRBV13
J gene: TRBJ2-5
clone size: many

CDR3 protein: CSAKPLAGLIEEQYF
CDR3 DNA: TGCAGTGCTAAACCCCTAGCGGGACTGATTGAGGAGCAGTACTTC
D gene: TRBD2
V gene: TRBV20-1
J gene: TRBJ2-7
clone size: many

CDR3 protein: CASRTGRTEALF
CDR3 DNA: TGTGCCAGCAGGACCGGTAGAACTGAAGCTCTCTTT
D gene: -
V gene: TRBV12-3/TRBV12-4
J gene: TRBJ1-1
clone size: -

CDR3 protein: CASSLSHPTGGGYEQYF
CDR3 DNA: TGTGCCAGCAGTTTATCACACCCGACAGGGGGAGGTTACGAGCAGTACTTC
D gene: TRBD1
V gene: TRBV28
J gene: TRBJ2-7
clone size: many

CDR3 protein: CASSVGRQGSNSPLHF
CDR3 DNA: TGTGCCAGCAGTGTGGGTCGACAGGGTAGTAATTCACCCCTCCACTTT
D gene: TRBD1
V gene: TRBV2
J gene: TRBJ1-6
clone size: -

CDR3 protein: CASSQGLAGGPEFF
CDR3 DNA: TGTGCTAGCAGCCAGGGACTAGCGGGAGGGCCGGAGTTCTTC
D gene: TRBD2
V gene: TRBV7-7
J gene: TRBJ2-1
clone size: few

CDR3 protein: CASSFGGRTDTQYF
CDR3 DNA: TGTGCCAGCAGCTTCGGCGGGCGCACAGATACGCAGTATTTT
D gene: -
V gene: TRBV7-2
J gene: TRBJ2-3
clone size: many

CDR3 protein: CASSLDLDTGANVLTF
CDR3 DNA: TGTGCCAGCAGCTTAGATTTGGACACTGGGGCCAACGTCCTGACTTTC
D gene: -
V gene: TRBV11-2
J gene: TRBJ2-6
clone size: many

CDR3 protein: CASKQGGETQYF
CDR3 DNA: TGTGCCTCCAAACAGGGTGGAGAGACCCAGTACTTC
D gene: -
V gene: TRBV6-1
J gene: TRBJ2-5
clone size: -

CDR3 protein: CASSFEYMSGRPTGELFF
CDR3 DNA: TGTGCCAGCAGCTTCGAGTATATGAGCGGGAGGCCCACCGGGGAGCTGTTTTTT
D gene: TRBD2
V gene: TRBV7-9
J gene: TRBJ2-2
clone size: many

CDR3 protein: CSAQKGGAQAEAFF
CDR3 DNA: TGCAGTGCCCAGAAGGGGGGGGCGCAGGCTGAAGCTTTCTTT
D gene: -
V gene: TRBV20-1
J gene: TRBJ1-1
clone size: many

CDR3 protein: CASSPGAGAEKLFF
CDR3 DNA: TGCGCCAGCAGCCCGGGTGCGGGGGCCGAAAAACTGTTTTTT
D gene: -
V gene: TRBV5-1
J gene: TRBJ1-4
clone size: -

CDR3 protein: CSAYTNTEAFF
CDR3 DNA: TGCAGTGCGTACACGAACACTGAAGCTTTCTTT
D gene: -
V gene: TRBV20-1
J gene: TRBJ1-1
clone size: -

CDR3 protein: CASSLVGQGSSSYNEQFF
CDR3 DNA: TGTGCCAGCAGCTTAGTCGGACAGGGGAGTAGCTCCTACAATGAGCAGTTCTTC
D gene: TRBD1
V gene: TRBV7-2
J gene: TRBJ2-1
clone size: -

CDR3 protein: CASTTPKREQGARDEQFF
CDR3 DNA: TGTGCCAGCACCACCCCCAAACGAGAACAGGGGGCTCGGGATGAGCAGTTCTTC
D gene: TRBD1
V gene: TRBV7-9
J gene: TRBJ2-1
clone size: many

CDR3 protein: CASSPQGAAVGNTIYF
CDR3 DNA: TGCGCCAGCAGCCCCCAGGGGGCGGCTGTAGGAAACACCATATATTTT
D gene: TRBD1
V gene: TRBV5-1
J gene: TRBJ1-3
clone size: -

CDR3 protein: CASSSTAGLLTGELFF
CDR3 DNA: TGCGCCAGCAGCTCAACCGCGGGACTACTTACCGGGGAGCTGTTTTTT
D gene: TRBD2
V gene: TRBV5-1
J gene: TRBJ2-2
clone size: many

CDR3 protein: CASSIGVTGELFF
CDR3 DNA: TGTGCCAGTAGTATCGGGGTGACCGGGGAGCTGTTTTTT
D gene: -
V gene: TRBV19
J gene: TRBJ2-2
clone size: many

CDR3 protein: CASSLGDRGRMNTEAFF
CDR3 DNA: TGTGCCAGCAGTTTAGGGGACAGGGGGCGAATGAACACTGAAGCTTTCTTT
D gene: TRBD1
V gene: TRBV28
J gene: TRBJ1-1
clone size: -

CDR3 protein: CSARSGRVGETQYF
CDR3 DNA: TGCAGTGCTAGGTCGGGCAGGGTAGGGGAGACCCAGTACTTC
D gene: -
V gene: TRBV20-1
J gene: TRBJ2-5
clone size: many

CDR3 protein: CAWTLLGGYEQYF
CDR3 DNA: TGTGCCTGGACCCTTTTGGGGGGTTACGAGCAGTACTTC
D gene: -
V gene: TRBV30
J gene: TRBJ2-7
clone size: many